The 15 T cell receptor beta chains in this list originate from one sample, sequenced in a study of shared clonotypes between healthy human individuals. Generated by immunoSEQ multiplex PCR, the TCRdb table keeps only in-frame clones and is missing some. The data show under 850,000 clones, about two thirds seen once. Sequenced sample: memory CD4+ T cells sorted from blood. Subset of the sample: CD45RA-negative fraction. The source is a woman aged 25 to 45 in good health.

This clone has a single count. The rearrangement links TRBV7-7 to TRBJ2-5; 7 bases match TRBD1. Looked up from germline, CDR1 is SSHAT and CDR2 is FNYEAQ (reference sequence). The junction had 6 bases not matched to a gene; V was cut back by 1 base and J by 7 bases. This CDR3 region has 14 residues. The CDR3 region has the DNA TGTGCCAGCAGCTTAGGGGACAGCACCGGGACCCAGTACTTC. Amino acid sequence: CASSLGDSTGTQYF.

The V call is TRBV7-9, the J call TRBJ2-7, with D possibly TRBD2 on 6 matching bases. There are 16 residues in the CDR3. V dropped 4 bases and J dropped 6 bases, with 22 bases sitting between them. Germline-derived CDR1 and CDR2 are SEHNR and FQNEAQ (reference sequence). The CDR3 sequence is CASSSGGGGKSREQYF. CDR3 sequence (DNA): TGTGCCAGCAGCTCTGGGGGTGGAGGGAAGAGTCGCGAGCAGTACTTC.

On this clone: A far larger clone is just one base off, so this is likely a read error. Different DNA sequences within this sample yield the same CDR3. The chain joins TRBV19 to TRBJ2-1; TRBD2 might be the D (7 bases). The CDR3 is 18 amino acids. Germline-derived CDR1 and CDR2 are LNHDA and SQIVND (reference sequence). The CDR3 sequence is CASSRFRVVREGGDEQFF. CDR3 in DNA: TGCGCCAGTAGTCGATTTCGGGTAGTGAGGGAAGGGGGGGATGAGCAGTTCTTC.

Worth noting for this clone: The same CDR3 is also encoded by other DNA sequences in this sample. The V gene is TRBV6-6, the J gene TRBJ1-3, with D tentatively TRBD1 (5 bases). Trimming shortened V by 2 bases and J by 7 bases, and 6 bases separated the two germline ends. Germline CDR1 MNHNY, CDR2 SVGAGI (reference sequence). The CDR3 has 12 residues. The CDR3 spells CASSYRGNTIYF. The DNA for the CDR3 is TGTGCCAGCAGTTACAGGGGCAACACCATATATTTT.

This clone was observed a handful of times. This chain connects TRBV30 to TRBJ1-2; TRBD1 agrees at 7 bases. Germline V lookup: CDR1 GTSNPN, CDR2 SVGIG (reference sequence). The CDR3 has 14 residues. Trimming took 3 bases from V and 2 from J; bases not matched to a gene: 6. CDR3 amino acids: CAWSRDSVNYGYTF. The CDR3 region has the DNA TGTGCCTGGAGCCGGGACAGCGTGAACTATGGCTACACCTTC.

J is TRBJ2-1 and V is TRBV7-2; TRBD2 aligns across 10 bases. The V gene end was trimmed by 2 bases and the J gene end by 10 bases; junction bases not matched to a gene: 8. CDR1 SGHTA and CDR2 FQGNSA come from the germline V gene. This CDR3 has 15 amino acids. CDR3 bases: TGTGCCAGCAGCTTAAAGACTAGCGGGTTGTGGGAGCAGTTCTTC. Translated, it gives CASSLKTSGLWEQFF.

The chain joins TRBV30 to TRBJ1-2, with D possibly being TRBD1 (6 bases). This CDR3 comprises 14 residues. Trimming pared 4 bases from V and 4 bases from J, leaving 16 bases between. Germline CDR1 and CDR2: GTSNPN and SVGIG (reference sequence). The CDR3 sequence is CAWTPWGAGYGYTF. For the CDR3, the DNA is TGTGCCTGGACCCCGTGGGGGGCTGGCTATGGCTACACCTTC.

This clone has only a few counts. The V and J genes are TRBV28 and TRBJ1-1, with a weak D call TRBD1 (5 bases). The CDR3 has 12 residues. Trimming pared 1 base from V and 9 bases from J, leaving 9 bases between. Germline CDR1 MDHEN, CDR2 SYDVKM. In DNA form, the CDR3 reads TGTGCCAGCAGTTTATCGGGGGTGAAAGCTTTCTTT. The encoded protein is CASSLSGVKAFF.

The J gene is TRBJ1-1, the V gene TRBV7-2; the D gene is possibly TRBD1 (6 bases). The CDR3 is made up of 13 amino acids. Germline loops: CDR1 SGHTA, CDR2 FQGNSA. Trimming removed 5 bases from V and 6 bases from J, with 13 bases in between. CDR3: CASSPQGPAEAFF. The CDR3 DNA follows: TGTGCCAGCAGCCCTCAGGGGCCGGCTGAAGCTTTCTTT. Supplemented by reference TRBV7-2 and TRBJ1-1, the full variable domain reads GAGVSQSPSNKVTEKGKDVELRCDPISGHTALYWYRQSLGQGLEFLIYFQGNSAPDKSGLPSDRFSAERTGGSVSTLTIQRTQQEDSAVYLCASSPQGPAEAFFGQGTRLTVV.

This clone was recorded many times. The CDR3 bases are TGTGCCAGCAGTTACTCCGGACAGGGGAACTACGAGCAGTACTTC. Translating gives CASSYSGQGNYEQYF. This chain uses TRBV6-6 with TRBJ2-7, with TRBD1 matching 9 bases. This CDR3 contains 15 residues. Per the germline V gene, CDR1 is MNHNY and CDR2 is SVGAGI (reference sequence). V shed 0 bases and J 3 bases; nucleotides not matched to a gene: 3.

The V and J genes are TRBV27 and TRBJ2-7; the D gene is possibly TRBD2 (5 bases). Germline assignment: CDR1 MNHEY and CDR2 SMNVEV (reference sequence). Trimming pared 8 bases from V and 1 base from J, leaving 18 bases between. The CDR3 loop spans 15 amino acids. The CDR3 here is CASASPSRGSYEQYF. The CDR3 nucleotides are TGTGCCAGCGCAAGTCCTAGCAGAGGGTCCTACGAGCAGTACTTC.

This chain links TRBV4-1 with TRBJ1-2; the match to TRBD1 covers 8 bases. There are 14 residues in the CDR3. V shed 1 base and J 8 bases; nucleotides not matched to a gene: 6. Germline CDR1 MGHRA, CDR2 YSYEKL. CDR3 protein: CASSQVGQGAGYTF. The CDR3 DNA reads TGCGCCAGCAGCCAAGTAGGGCAGGGGGCGGGCTACACCTTC.

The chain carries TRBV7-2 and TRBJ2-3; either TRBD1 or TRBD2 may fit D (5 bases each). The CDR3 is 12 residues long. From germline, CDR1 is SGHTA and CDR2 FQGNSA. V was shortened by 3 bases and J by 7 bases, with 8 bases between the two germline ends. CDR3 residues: CASSFRGNTQYF. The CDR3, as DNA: TGTGCCAGCAGCTTCCGGGGCAATACGCAGTATTTT.

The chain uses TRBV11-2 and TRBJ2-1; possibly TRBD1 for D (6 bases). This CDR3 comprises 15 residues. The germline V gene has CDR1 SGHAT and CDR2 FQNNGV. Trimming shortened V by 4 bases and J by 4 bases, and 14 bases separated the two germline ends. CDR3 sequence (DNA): TGTGCCAGCAGCTATCTAAGGGGGTCTTACAATGAGCAGTTCTTC. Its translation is CASSYLRGSYNEQFF.

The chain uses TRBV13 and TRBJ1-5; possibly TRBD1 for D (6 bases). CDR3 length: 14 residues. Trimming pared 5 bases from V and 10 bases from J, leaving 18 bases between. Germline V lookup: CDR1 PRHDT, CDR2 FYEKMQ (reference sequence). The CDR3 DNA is TGTGCCAGCAGCCTTGGACAGCCCGGTAAACCCCAGCATTTT. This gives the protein CASSLGQPGKPQHF.